Described below is a single T cell receptor beta chain sequence and its context. This specimen belongs to a study of blood T cell repertoires in COVID-19. The overall study: The United States, Italy and Spain provided the acute and convalescent COVID-19 samples. From T cells, B-cell-depleted T cells, or PBMCs came the material, which was cDNA or gDNA.

Some clones are missing from TCRdb's copy, which holds only in-frame ones; the method was immunoSEQ multiplex PCR. Altogether 85,000 or so clones are present, 81% being singletons, with the ten largest covering 44%. This CDR3 contains 14 residues. Unmatched junction bases numbered 8, after V lost 8 bases and J lost 5 bases. Per germline, CDR1 MNHEY and CDR2 SVGAGI. This TCR was sampled from a man aged 80 or over with acute or convalescent COVID-19. The genes are TRBV6-5 and TRBJ1-4; 7 positions match TRBD1. The sample consisted of peripheral blood. The CDR3 region has the DNA TGTGCCAGCTGTCGGGGACAGTTGAATGAAAAACTGTTTTTT. This encodes CASCRGQLNEKLFF.